This is a list of T cell receptor beta chains from one sample in a study of T cell responses to AZD1222 COVID-19 vaccine. This table comes from immunoSEQ multiplex PCR, and its TCRdb copy is limited to in-frame clones, with some not included. This table has 85,000 to 100,000 clones, just over 90% appearing once. This material consisted of peripheral blood, taken on day 0 of AZD1222 vaccination. These receptor sequences come from an adult in good health. Both conserved end residues are part of each CDR3. D genes are given only for firm matches. A row's size may be missing; if present it is once, few, many or a size class.

D	V	size	J	CDR3	DNA
.	TRBV19	.	TRBJ1-2	CASSATHAGNYGYTF	TGTGCCAGTAGTGCCACTCACGCGGGTAACTATGGCTACACCTTC
.	TRBV6-5	few	TRBJ2-2	CASRTGDTGELFF	TGTGCCAGCAGGACAGGTGACACCGGGGAGCTGTTTTTT
.	TRBV5-1	.	TRBJ1-1	CASRDGYTEAFF	TGCGCCAGCAGAGACGGATACACTGAAGCTTTCTTT
.	TRBV2	once	TRBJ2-7	CASGYRTVEQYF	TGTGCCAGCGGCTACAGAACCGTAGAGCAGTACTTC
.	TRBV20-1	.	TRBJ1-5	CSASVAVGGPNSNQPQHF	TGCAGTGCTAGTGTAGCCGTAGGAGGGCCTAATAGCAATCAGCCCCAGCATTTT
TRBD2	TRBV5-1	.	TRBJ2-1	CASSLAGLPHNEQFF	TGCGCCAGCAGCTTGGCGGGACTACCCCACAATGAGCAGTTCTTC
.	TRBV6-5	.	TRBJ2-7	CASSLGHSYEQYF	TGTGCCAGCAGTTTAGGGCACTCCTACGAGCAGTACTTC
.	TRBV10-3	.	TRBJ2-3	CASLGARGDTQYF	TGTGCCTCCCTGGGGGCGAGGGGAGATACGCAGTATTTT
TRBD1	TRBV5-4	.	TRBJ1-1	CASSLFPTGVNTEAFF	TGTGCCAGCAGCTTGTTTCCGACAGGGGTGAACACTGAAGCTTTCTTT
.	TRBV19	.	TRBJ1-5	CASSPNGVHQPQHF	TGTGCCAGTAGTCCTAATGGAGTCCATCAGCCCCAGCATTTT
.	TRBV30	.	TRBJ2-4	CAWSSGEGNIQYF	TGTGCCTGGAGTTCAGGGGAGGGAAACATTCAGTACTTC
TRBD2	TRBV7-2	.	TRBJ2-7	CASSITSGGSYEQYF	TGTGCCAGCAGCATCACTAGCGGGGGCAGCTACGAGCAGTACTTC
.	TRBV7-9	.	TRBJ1-2	CASSSNRVSNYGYTF	TGTGCCAGCAGCTCAAATCGGGTTTCTAACTATGGCTACACCTTC
.	TRBV20-1	.	TRBJ2-7	CSASARSLYEQYF	TGCAGTGCTAGTGCCCGATCCCTCTACGAGCAGTACTTC
TRBD2	TRBV10-1	.	TRBJ2-3	CASSESSGASDTQYF	TGCGCCAGCAGTGAGAGTAGCGGGGCCTCAGATACGCAGTATTTT
.	TRBV6-5	.	TRBJ1-1	CASSQQGSSEAFF	TGTGCCAGCAGCCAACAGGGATCGTCTGAAGCTTTCTTT
.	TRBV30	.	TRBJ1-5	CAWTIQGGGQPQHF	TGTGCCTGGACCATACAGGGTGGTGGGCAGCCCCAGCATTTT
TRBD2	TRBV19	once	TRBJ2-7	CASSESGGADEQYF	TGTGCCAGTAGTGAAAGCGGGGGGGCCGACGAGCAGTACTTC
TRBD1	TRBV28	.	TRBJ1-2	CASSLYTTGGNYGYTF	TGTGCCAGCAGTTTATACACGACAGGGGGAAACTATGGCTACACCTTC
.	TRBV4-1	.	TRBJ2-3	CASSQALFSRDSTDTQYF	TGCGCCAGCAGCCAAGCACTTTTTTCCCGGGACAGCACAGATACGCAGTATTTT
TRBD1	TRBV3-1/TRBV3-2	.	TRBJ1-5	CASSRGSGTGNQPQHF	TGTGCCAGCAGCCGGGGATCCGGGACAGGGAATCAGCCCCAGCATTTT
.	TRBV18	.	TRBJ2-7	CASSPKDRTSYEQYF	TGTGCCAGCTCACCAAAGGACAGAACTTCCTACGAGCAGTACTTC
TRBD1	TRBV5-1	.	TRBJ2-6	CASSYYSGTGGRAGANVLTF	TGCGCCAGCAGCTACTACTCCGGGACAGGGGGCAGAGCTGGGGCCAACGTCCTGACTTTC
.	TRBV5-4	.	TRBJ1-6	CASSLWTGKNSPLHF	TGTGCCAGCAGCTTGTGGACGGGAAAAAATTCACCCCTCCACTTT
.	TRBV7-6	.	TRBJ1-1	CASSLDGVGTEAFF	TGTGCCAGCAGCTTAGATGGGGTAGGCACTGAAGCTTTCTTT
TRBD1	TRBV6-5	.	TRBJ1-2	CASSKDRVYGYTF	TGTGCCAGCAGCAAGGACAGGGTTTACGGCTACACCTTC
.	TRBV19	.	TRBJ2-6	CASSIWSQGSGANVLTF	TGTGCCAGTAGTATATGGTCGCAGGGATCTGGGGCCAACGTCCTGACTTTC
TRBD1	TRBV19	.	TRBJ2-2	CASSIEGASGELFF	TGTGCCAGTAGTATCGAGGGGGCCAGCGGGGAGCTGTTTTTT
.	TRBV18	.	TRBJ2-3	CASSQERTAISTDTQYF	TGTGCCAGCTCCCAGGAACGGACAGCTATTAGCACAGATACGCAGTATTTT
.	TRBV9	.	TRBJ1-3	CASSVGRTGNTIYF	TGTGCCAGCAGCGTAGGACGGACTGGAAACACCATATATTTT
TRBD1	TRBV2	.	TRBJ2-1	CASKGTGTAEQFF	TGTGCCAGCAAAGGGACAGGGACCGCCGAGCAGTTCTTC